These T cell receptor beta chains were read from a single sample in a study of spatial heterogeneity in lung cancer. TCRdb reanalysed the 5' RACE reads using MiXCR and keeps one entry per CDR3 protein. The profile shows 82,000 or so distinct CDR3 sequences, 10% to 15% of them singletons. The sequencing used PBMCs, collected at surgery. These receptors were collected from a male donor with early-stage non-small cell lung cancer. Each CDR3 is given without its conserved first and last residue.

TRBV5-3,ARSLTQGPLTLGTEAF
TRBV7-9,ASSLLEPPYEQY
TRBV27,ASSPLTEWGNYGYT
TRBV19,ASSIEGGFNQPQH
TRBV5-1,ASSLMNEQY
TRBV9,ASRKGLAGEEQY
TRBV7-2,ASSTSGGAGDTQY
TRBV23-1,ASSQLFDRADTQY
TRBV12-3/TRBV12-4,ASSLGVGADSRYNEQF
TRBV7-2,ASSELSSGEQY
TRBV2,ASGDAGVRTGELF
TRBV5-5,ASSLASGTEAF
TRBV14,ASSRGSFSTDTQY
TRBV7-2,ASSLGTSGRKDEQF
TRBV5-1,ASWGLGPNEQY
TRBV24-1,ATSDQYGNEQF
TRBV5-1,ASSFNGGAGEQF
TRBV10-3,AISGGETQY
TRBV9,ASSPRTDLAKNIQY
TRBV6-2/TRBV6-3,ASSYRQGTYQPQH
TRBV7-9,ASSSTGEQY
TRBV30,AWREPANEKLF
TRBV29-1,SAGQGESNTEAF
TRBV5-6,ASSFGQEKLF
TRBV10-3,AISGTGGAETQY
TRBV20-1,SARDIGAGGPSTGELF
TRBV6-6,ASSYSRQGVTTNEKLF
TRBV3-1,ASSPRFSNYGYT
TRBV3-1,ASSPGLAGATGELF
TRBV15,ATSSGTAFYEQY
TRBV20-1,SARDQQGNQPQH
TRBV5-1,ASSARQGGNTGELF
TRBV30,ANFKQGRDTEAF
TRBV20-1,SARVTKGGSNTGELF
TRBV20-1,SAISRSGGYQETQY
TRBV5-1,ASSLAGTHNLVGGANVLT
TRBV5-1,ASSLVEQRTGAYGYT
TRBV7-9,ASSFSNYEQY
TRBV11-2,ASSQRTSKSYEQY
TRBV7-3,ASSLTGGEDSYEQY
TRBV11-2,ASSSPGARTGELF
TRBV20-1,SAREFTRETQY
TRBV3-1,ASSLSEVYGEQF
TRBV7-8,ASSYETEAF
TRBV7-2,ASSSRRLGEKLF
TRBV7-9,ASSSGGVADTQY
TRBV9,ASSLGRGAGETQY
TRBV28,ASSDTSGERNEQF
TRBV18,ASSPDDRSIDTQY
TRBV20-1,SARVEPGGNTIY
TRBV5-1,ASSLRQGAEDTQY
TRBV5-6,ASSYGDSPYEQY
TRBV5-5,ASSFSRSTDTQY
TRBV6-1,ASSPTRVEQY
TRBV12-3/TRBV12-4,ASSWAEGETQY
TRBV6-1,ASKMGQEGYEQY
TRBV18,ASSSTGVTYEQY
TRBV19,ASSIIGQGMNTEAF
TRBV28,ASSLSREGQETQY